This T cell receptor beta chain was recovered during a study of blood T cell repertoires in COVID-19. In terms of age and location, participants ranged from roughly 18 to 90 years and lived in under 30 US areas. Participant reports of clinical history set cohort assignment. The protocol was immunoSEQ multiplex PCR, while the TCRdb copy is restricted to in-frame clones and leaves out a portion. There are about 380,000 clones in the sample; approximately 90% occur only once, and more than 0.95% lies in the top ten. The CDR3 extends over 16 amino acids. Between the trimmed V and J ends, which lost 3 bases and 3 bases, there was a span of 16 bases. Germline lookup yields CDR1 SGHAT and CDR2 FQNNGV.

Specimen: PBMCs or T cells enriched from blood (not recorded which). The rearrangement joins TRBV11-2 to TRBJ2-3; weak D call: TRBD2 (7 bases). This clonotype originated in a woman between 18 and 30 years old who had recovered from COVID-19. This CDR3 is CASSLLGAGATDTQYF. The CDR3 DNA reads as TGTGCCAGCAGCTTGCTAGGCGCGGGGGCGACAGATACGCAGTATTTT. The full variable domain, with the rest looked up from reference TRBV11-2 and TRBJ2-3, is EAGVAQSPRYKIIEKRQSVAFWCNPISGHATLYWYQQILGQGPKLLIQFQNNGVVDDSQLPKDRFSAERLKGVDSTLKIQPAKLEDSAVYLCASSLLGAGATDTQYFGPGTRLTVL.